This T cell receptor (beta chain) was captured in a study of blood T cell repertoires in COVID-19. Study-wide background: T cells, B-cell-depleted T cells, or PBMCs provided the cDNA or gDNA that served as material.

The assay was immunoSEQ multiplex PCR, and TCRdb's table has in-frame clones only and misses some. The repertoire has 80,000 to 100,000 clones, approximately 90% of them found once; the top ten carry more than 1.5%. This clone was detected only once. This receptor was obtained from a human donor with active COVID-19. The donor label of this sample is uncertain. The sample was peripheral blood.

CDR3 bases: TGTGCCAGCAGCTACAGGGCTGAAGCTTTCTTT. As protein: CASSYRAEAFF. The genes are TRBV11-2 and TRBJ1-1, with D perhaps TRBD1 (6 bases). Germline CDR1 reads SGHAT; CDR2 reads FQNNGV. This CDR3 is 11 amino acids long. V lost 4 bases, J lost 6 bases, and 6 bases lay in between.